This entry lists 8 T cell receptor beta chains sequenced from one sample in a study of spatial heterogeneity in lung cancer. Notes on the study in general: Counts of expanded intratumoral alpha and beta TCRs tracked tumor mutation counts.

A single record per CDR3 protein comes from TCRdb applying MiXCR to the 5' RACE reads. The sample yields 6,500 to 7,500 distinct CDR3 sequences, under 7.5% seen once. Time point denoted: sample taken at primary tumor resection. These receptors lack a known antigen. This sample comprised lung tumor tissue, obtained at surgery. These receptors were taken from a male donor with early-stage non-small cell lung cancer.

V and J are TRBV28 and TRBJ1-5, with 7 bases matching TRBD1. Germline values: CDR1 MDHEN, CDR2 SYDVKM. There are 14 residues in the CDR3. The junction had 11 bases not matched to a gene; V was cut back by 5 bases and J by 10 bases. In DNA, the CDR3 is TGTGCCAGCAGTGGACAGGAGGGGTTCCGTCCCCAGCATTTT. Protein: CASSGQEGFRPQHF.

Within the sample, this clonotype is medium-sized. The chain couples TRBV20-1 to TRBJ2-3; D is unclear. V dropped 1 base and J dropped 6 bases, with 8 bases sitting between them. Germline V gene sequence: CDR1 DFQATT, CDR2 SNEGSKA (reference sequence). This CDR3 region has 12 residues. DNA for the CDR3: TGCAGTGCTAGAGGGATGGGGGATACGCAGTATTTT. It specifies CSARGMGDTQYF.

Judged by abundance, this clonotype is medium-sized. The V gene is TRBV6-5, the J gene TRBJ2-1; D gene ambiguous. This CDR3 has 12 residues. The germline V and J ends were trimmed by 2 bases and 9 bases, with 8 bases remaining between them. Germline V gives CDR1 MNHEY, CDR2 SVGAGI. CDR3 in amino acids: CASSYRFGEQFF. CDR3 nucleotide sequence: TGTGCCAGCAGTTACCGATTTGGTGAGCAGTTCTTC.

By sample share, this clonotype is medium-sized. V and J are TRBV4-2 and TRBJ2-3; 9 nucleotides line up with TRBD2. The CDR3 runs to 15 residues. V was clipped by 0 bases and J by 4 bases; unmatched bases: 2. Germline-derived CDR1 and CDR2 are LGHNA and YNFKEQ. The CDR3 coding sequence is TGTGCCAGCAGCCAAGAGCGGGAGGGACCAGATACGCAGTATTTT. It encodes CASSQEREGPDTQYF.

By frequency in the sample, this clonotype is medium-sized. This chain uses TRBV28 with TRBJ1-1, with 7 bases fitting TRBD1. The CDR3 has 14 residues. V dropped 6 bases and J dropped 6; count of bases not matched to a gene: 10. Germline V gives CDR1 MDHEN, CDR2 SYDVKM. CDR3 residues: CASSLTGKASEAFF. CDR3 bases: TGTGCCAGCAGCCTGACAGGGAAAGCCTCTGAAGCTTTCTTT.

This clonotype was recorded many times. The V gene is TRBV6-2 or TRBV6-3, the J gene TRBJ2-2; D not certain. Germline values: CDR1 MNHEY, CDR2 SVGEGT. The CDR3 contains 14 residues. V was shortened by 7 bases and J by 5 bases, with 14 bases between the two germline ends. The CDR3 region has the DNA TGTGCCAGCATACCAGGTTTACGAACCGGGGAGCTGTTTTTT. Its protein product is CASIPGLRTGELFF.

This sequence joins TRBV10-3 and TRBJ1-1, with D unclear. V was pared by 0 bases and J by 1 base, with 9 bases between. CDR3 length: 15 amino acids. Germline CDR1 and CDR2: ENHRY and SYGVKD. CDR3 bases: TGTGCCATCAGTGAGTCGACGGCTAAGAACACTGAAGCTTTCTTT. It specifies CAISESTAKNTEAFF.

This clonotype is medium-sized. The chain combines TRBV2 with TRBJ2-1; D not certain. The CDR3 runs 15 residues. Trimming stripped 4 bases from V and 0 bases from J, with 10 bases between. The germline V gene encodes CDR1 SNHLY and CDR2 FYNNEI. The CDR3 sequence: CASSGSAYSYNEQFF. The CDR3 DNA reads TGTGCCAGCAGTGGGAGCGCCTACTCCTACAATGAGCAGTTCTTC.